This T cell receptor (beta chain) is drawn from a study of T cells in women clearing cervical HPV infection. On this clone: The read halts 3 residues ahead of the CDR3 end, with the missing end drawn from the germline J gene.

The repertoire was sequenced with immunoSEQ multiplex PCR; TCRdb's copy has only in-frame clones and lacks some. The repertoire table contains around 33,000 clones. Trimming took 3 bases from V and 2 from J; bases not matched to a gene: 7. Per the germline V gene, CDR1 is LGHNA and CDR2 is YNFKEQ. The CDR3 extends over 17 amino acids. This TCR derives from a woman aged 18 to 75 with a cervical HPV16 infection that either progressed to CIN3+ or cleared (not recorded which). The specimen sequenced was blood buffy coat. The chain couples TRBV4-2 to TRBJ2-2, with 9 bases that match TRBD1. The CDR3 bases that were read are TGTGCCAGCAGCCAGGACAAACAGGGGGCCAACACCGGGGAG. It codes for CASSQDKQGANTGE. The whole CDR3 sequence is CASSQDKQGANTGELFF.